This T cell receptor beta chain stems from a study of blood T cells in healthy people across ages. CDR1 SQVTM and CDR2 ANQGSEA come from the germline V gene. Trimming pared 3 bases from V and 4 bases from J, leaving 11 bases between. There are 13 residues in the CDR3. The use of a sample-barcoded 5' primer and a J-beta primer mix characterized a second PCR of 7 to 11 cycles. TCRdb redid the calling of the 5' RACE reads with MiXCR, one entry per CDR3 protein. The table lists 1.5 million or so distinct CDR3 sequences, approximately 39% of them singletons, with about 4% in the top ten. This clonotype was counted ten times or more. The authors extracted at least 5 micrograms of total RNA per sample.

This clonotype was sampled from a young woman in good health. J is TRBJ2-3 and V is TRBV29-1, with TRBD2 as a possible D gene (5 bases). The sequenced sample was blood. The CDR3: CSVEGRVSDTQYF. The CDR3 DNA reads as TGCAGCGTTGAGGGGAGAGTGTCAGATACGCAGTATTTT.